A single sample gave rise to the 15 T cell receptor beta chains below, sequenced in a study of identical twins. TCRdb used MiXCR to reprocess the 5' RACE reads, holding one entry per CDR3 protein. The sample consists of some 330,000 distinct CDR3 sequences, 9% to 10% of them appearing once. Sequences were obtained from naive T cells sorted from blood. These receptors were taken from a woman aged 45-65 years in good health.

This chain connects TRBV6-5 to TRBJ2-3; weak D call: TRBD1 (5 bases). Trimming removed 9 bases from V and 0 bases from J, with 19 bases in between. The CDR3 loop spans 16 amino acids. Germline CDR1 MNHEY, CDR2 SVGAGI. Here the CDR3 DNA reads TGTGCCAGTGGTAGCCCAAGGGGCCTAAGCACAGATACGCAGTATTTT. Encoded protein: CASGSPRGLSTDTQYF.

The gene calls are TRBV12-3 or TRBV12-4 and TRBJ2-2, with D possibly TRBD2 on 5 matching bases. The germline V and J ends were trimmed by 6 bases and 0 bases, with 8 bases remaining between them. The CDR3 has 14 amino acids. The CDR3, as DNA: TGTGCCAGCAGCTCTAGCCCGAACACCGGGGAGCTGTTTTTT. Translating it yields CASSSSPNTGELFF.

Many counts were recorded for this clonotype. The chain has TRBV4-1 and TRBJ2-7; D tentatively reads TRBD1 or TRBD2 (7 bases each). Germline lookup yields CDR1 MGHRA and CDR2 YSYEKL. The CDR3 loop spans 15 amino acids. V was trimmed by 0 bases and J by 6 bases, leaving 15 bases between them. CDR3 region: CASSQDPGGRGEQYF. DNA for the CDR3: TGCGCCAGCAGCCAAGACCCAGGGGGGAGGGGCGAGCAGTACTTC.

This clonotype has ten or more counts. The chain recombines TRBV4-1 with TRBJ2-1; 9 bases fit TRBD2. Germline lookup yields CDR1 MGHRA and CDR2 YSYEKL. The CDR3 contains 20 residues. V shed 0 bases and J 2 bases; nucleotides not matched to a gene: 14. CDR3 sequence (DNA): TGCGCCAGCAGCCAAGACAAGGCAGATAGGACTAGCGCTACCTACAATGAGCAGTTCTTC. Its translation: CASSQDKADRTSATYNEQFF.

The rearrangement joins TRBV5-1 to TRBJ2-7; D remains ambiguous. Deletions cut 0 bases from V and 1 base from J, with 8 bases between. This CDR3 is 14 amino acids long. Per the germline V gene, CDR1 is SGHRS and CDR2 is YFSETQ. CDR3 DNA sequence: TGCGCCAGCAGCTTGGATGGCAGATCCTACGAGCAGTACTTC. Amino acid sequence: CASSLDGRSYEQYF.

This clonotype was found a few times. The V gene is TRBV2, the J gene TRBJ2-1, with a tentative D call TRBD1 (6 bases). The length of the CDR3 is 14 residues. V gave up 4 bases and J gave up 6 bases, with 13 bases separating them. Germline CDR1 SNHLY, CDR2 FYNNEI. CDR3 protein: CASSVNRVLNEQFF. The CDR3 bases are TGTGCCAGCAGTGTAAACAGGGTTCTCAATGAGCAGTTCTTC.

This sequence joins TRBV30 and TRBJ2-5; no firm D call. This CDR3 comprises 15 residues. Trimming removed 2 bases at V and 4 bases at J, with 17 bases between. Germline V gene data show CDR1 as GTSNPN and CDR2 as SVGIG (reference sequence). This chain's CDR3 is CAWSIPDPVGETQYF. The CDR3 coding sequence is TGTGCCTGGAGTATTCCCGACCCGGTGGGAGAGACCCAGTACTTC. Complete variable domain (other parts from reference TRBV30 and TRBJ2-5): SQTIHQWPATLVQPVGSPLSLECTVEGTSNPNLYWYRQAAGRGLQLLFYSVGIGQISSEVPQNLSASRPQDRQFILSSKKLLLSDSGFYLCAWSIPDPVGETQYFGPGTRLLVL.

This clonotype has more than one count but fewer than ten. DNA of the CDR3: TGTGCTAGTGGTTTTTCAGGGGGTTATACTGAAGCTTTCTTT. It specifies CASGFSGGYTEAFF. The chain links TRBV12-5 to TRBJ1-1; TRBD1 agrees at 7 bases. V dropped 3 bases and J dropped 5; count of bases not matched to a gene: 6. Looked up from germline, CDR1 is LGHNT and CDR2 is FRNRAP. This CDR3 is built from 14 residues.

The rearrangement uses TRBV12-3 or TRBV12-4 and TRBJ1-6, with a possible D match to TRBD1 (5 bases). The length of the CDR3 is 12 residues. Trimming shortened V by 2 bases and J by 16 bases, and 12 bases separated the two germline ends. The CDR3 nucleotides are TGTGCCAGCAGTTTAAGTTTGACAGTTCTCCACTTT. Residues: CASSLSLTVLHF.

This clonotype came up many times. CDR3 loop: CASSESRRDTEAFF. CDR3 nucleotide sequence: TGCGCCAGCAGTGAGTCGAGGCGGGACACTGAAGCTTTCTTT. The chain couples TRBV10-2 to TRBJ1-1; no firm D call. CDR1 and CDR2 from the germline V gene are WSHSY and SAAADI. CDR3 length: 14 residues. V was cut by 0 bases and J by 3 bases, with 8 bases left in between.

The chain uses TRBV20-1 and TRBJ1-6; D is unresolved. The CDR3 consists of 14 residues. The V gene lost 2 bases and the J gene lost 5 bases, with 10 bases spanning the gap. Germline V gene lookup returns CDR1 DFQATT and CDR2 SNEGSKA (reference sequence). Here the CDR3 DNA reads TGCAGTGCTAGACCGGGCAAGAATAATTCACCCCTCCACTTT. Translation: CSARPGKNNSPLHF.

This clonotype showed up many times. V is TRBV27 and J is TRBJ2-1, with D possibly being TRBD2 (5 bases). Germline-derived CDR1 and CDR2 are MNHEY and SMNVEV (reference sequence). The CDR3 runs 11 residues. The V end lost 5 bases, the J end lost 16 bases, and 15 bases lay between the germline ends. The CDR3 loop is CASSGSSHKFF. In DNA, the CDR3 is TGTGCCAGCAGTGGGAGCTCCCACAAATTCTTC.

This clonotype was recorded many times. CDR3 amino acids: CAISESIARRKRSYNEQFF. CDR3 sequence (DNA): TGTGCCATCAGTGAGTCGATTGCCAGGAGGAAGAGGTCCTACAATGAGCAGTTCTTC. V gene TRBV10-3 combines with J gene TRBJ2-1; tentative D call: TRBD2 (5 bases). V was shortened by 0 bases and J by 1 base, with 19 bases between the two germline ends. This CDR3 has 19 amino acids. Germline V CDR1 and CDR2: ENHRY, SYGVKD.

The chain links TRBV14 to TRBJ1-1; D possibly corresponds to TRBD1 (5 bases). Trimming took 3 bases from V and 0 from J, leaving 5 bases between them. Looked up from germline, CDR1 is SGHDN and CDR2 is FVKESK. The CDR3 extends over 13 amino acids. Written as DNA, the CDR3 is TGTGCCAGCAGCCAGGACATGAACACTGAAGCTTTCTTT. Translated, it gives CASSQDMNTEAFF.

The table lists this clonotype with many counts. The V and J genes are TRBV5-1 and TRBJ1-1; D might be TRBD1 (6 bases). V shed 1 base and J shed 0 bases, with 13 bases lying between them. Germline CDR1 and CDR2: SGHRS and YFSETQ. The CDR3 is 16 residues long. This chain's CDR3 is CASSLTGMGMNTEAFF. The CDR3 nucleotides read TGCGCCAGCAGCTTGACAGGGATGGGGATGAACACTGAAGCTTTCTTT. The whole variable domain, filled in from reference TRBV5-1 and TRBJ1-1, reads KAGVTQTPRYLIKTRGQQVTLSCSPISGHRSVSWYQQTPGQGLQFLFEYFSETQRNKGNFPGRFSGRQFSNSRSEMNVSTLELGDSALYLCASSLTGMGMNTEAFFGQGTRLTVV.